The clone carrying this TCR beta chain was picked up a small number of times. The CDR3 totals 14 residues. CDR1 is SNHLY, CDR2 FYNNEI, per germline. V lost 5 bases to trimming and J lost 4 bases, with 11 bases between them. During active infection, Seattle patients enrolled and were then monitored through disease. This record belongs to a study of blood T cell repertoires in COVID-19. Overall study: The United States, Italy and Spain provided the acute and convalescent COVID-19 samples. PBMCs, B-cell-depleted T cells, or T cells were the source of the cDNA or gDNA that made up the material.

Authors' analysis steps: Cell counts per sample came from amplifying reference gene primers. Sequenced by immunoSEQ multiplex PCR; TCRdb stores in-frame clones only, minus some. Clonal size and the V and J genes are those of that table, whereas D and trimming came from the DNA. The table records 200,000 to 250,000 clones, 82% of them present only once. The TCR comes from a woman of 80 years or more with COVID-19, enrolled during active disease. The rearrangement uses TRBV2 and TRBJ1-4; D unclear. Sequencing used peripheral blood. The CDR3 reads CASSPSEINEKLFF. The CDR3 region has the DNA TGTGCCAGCAGTCCTAGTGAGATTAATGAAAAACTGTTTTTT.